This T cell receptor beta chain was recovered during a study of Ad26.COV2.S vaccination and SARS-CoV-2 variants. Notes on the study in general: Non-spike TCR breadth showed similarity between vaccine and placebo recipients.

CDR1 is SEHNR, CDR2 FQNEAQ, per germline (reference sequence). The CDR3 has 11 residues. V lost 6 bases to trimming and J lost 8 bases; unmatched junction nucleotides: 2. A note on this clone: What it binds is not known.

Noted treatment: around 19 received Ad26.COV2.S at low or high dose, single or two shots; five or six received placebo; per-sample allocation not given. Collection of samples fell on day 63 after the first vaccine or placebo injection. Sequencing used immunoSEQ multiplex PCR; TCRdb keeps in-frame clones, though not all of them. The data hold around 310,000 clones, with approximately 87% observed a single time. V and J are TRBV7-9 and TRBJ1-1; 8 bases fit TRBD1. The origin of this receptor is a person aged 18-60 years who received the Ad26.COV2.S COVID-19 vaccine or a placebo. The material was peripheral blood, obtained in a trial of Ad26.COV2.S vaccine versus placebo. CDR3 sequence (DNA): TGTGCCAGCAGTTCAGGGGGCGAAGCTTTCTTT. Its protein is CASSSGGEAFF.